One TCR beta chain is described in this entry. Its antigen remains unidentified. Per-base quality was not reported, and no clone a single base away is much larger than it. Chronic pancreatitis pancreas tissue was obtained from patients undergoing total pancreatectomy with islet autotransplantation (TPIAT). The chronic pancreatitis patients who were included had no known history of diabetes. For TCRbeta sequencing, genomic DNA was pulled straight from bulk pancreas tissue, skipping any T cell sorting. Idiopathic chronic pancreatitis patients had no particular identified cause of disease. At two US centers, pancreas tissues from patients and organ donors were collected on a consecutive basis. These data are taken from a study of immune characteristics of hereditary and idiopathic chronic pancreatitis. Broadly, across the study: Local pancreatic immune cells and TCRbeta repertoires were profiled in hereditary and idiopathic chronic pancreatitis and were compared with control organ donor pancreases. In total, roughly five control pancreases, roughly seven hereditary chronic pancreatitis pancreases and roughly six idiopathic chronic pancreatitis pancreases underwent TCRbeta sequencing. The gDNA-based approach was selected because the approach required minimal in vitro experimental manipulation of T cells infiltrating the pancreas. Summary of the overall study and its limitations: Compared with controls, TCRbeta repertoire diversity was significantly higher and clonality was lower in both chronic pancreatitis groups. Hereditary and idiopathic chronic pancreatitis differed in Vbeta-Jbeta gene family usage, including TRBV10, TRBV19, TRBV23 and TRBV5. Chronic pancreatitis caused by alcohol use was excluded from the study. Because patient tissue could be obtained only at the time of TPIAT, immune findings may have been influenced by differences in disease duration. Among 10 to 15 chronic pancreatitis patients, higher numbers of productive TCR rearrangements went along with higher disease severity scores, showing a positive correlation.

Including the terminal cysteine and phenylalanine, the CDR3 comprises 15 residues. The retained sequence is limited to the CDR3, 45 bases, with the frame set at the first base. The germline V gene sets CDR1 to MNHEY and CDR2 to SVGAGI. Compared with germline, V lacks 5 bases and J lacks 1 base; bases without a gene match: 3. The method behind the library was the immunoSEQ multiplex PCR assay. From pancreatic genomic DNA, the TCRbeta CDR3 region along with adjacent sequences was amplified and then sequenced. Per the original workflow: Repertoire diversity was assessed as a mean normalized Shannon-Wiener index, and productive clonality and productive rearrangement counts were also measured. The nonparametric Mann-Whitney U test was used to compare repertoire metrics between controls and chronic pancreatitis. Shared clonotypes were defined as CDR3beta sequences with identical amino acid composition and length across subjects. What TCRdb holds here is the immuneACCESS table cut down to in-frame rearrangements. Part of the clones is not present; checked against another copy, under half of the missing clones reflect an unresolved V gene, and the others are unexplained. That table supplies the V and J calls and clone size; D and trimming were determined from the DNA. The sample has approximately 9,400 clones on record, about 85% of them singletons. 13% to 15% of the sample comes from the top ten.

Sequenced material: pancreas tissue with idiopathic chronic pancreatitis. What the cell subset or site label conveys for this sample: chronic pancreatitis without an identified cause. This receptor chain uses TRBV6-5 and TRBJ2-3; TRBD2 agrees with 10 junctional bases. The receptor's source is a human donor with chronic pancreatitis. The base sequence is TGTGCCAGCAGTCACGGACTAGCGGGCACAGATACGCAGTATTTT. Its translation is CASSHGLAGTDTQYF.